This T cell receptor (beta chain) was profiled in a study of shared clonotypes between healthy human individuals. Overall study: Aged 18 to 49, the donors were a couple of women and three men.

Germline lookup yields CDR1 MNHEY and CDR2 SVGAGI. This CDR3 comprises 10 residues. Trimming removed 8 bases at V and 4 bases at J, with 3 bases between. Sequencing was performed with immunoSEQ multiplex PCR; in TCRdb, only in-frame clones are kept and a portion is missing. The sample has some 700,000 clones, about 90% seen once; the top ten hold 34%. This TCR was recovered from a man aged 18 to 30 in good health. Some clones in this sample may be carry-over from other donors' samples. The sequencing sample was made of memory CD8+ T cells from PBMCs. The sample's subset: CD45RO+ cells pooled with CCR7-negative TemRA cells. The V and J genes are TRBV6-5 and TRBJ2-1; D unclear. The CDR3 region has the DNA TGTGCCAGCGGGTACAATGAGCAGTTCTTC. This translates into CASGYNEQFF.